Listed below are T cell receptor beta chains from one sample, sequenced in a study of blood T cell repertoires in COVID-19. Clones were read by immunoSEQ multiplex PCR, and TCRdb kept only the in-frame ones, dropping some. The sample yields some 80,000 clones, over 80% seen once. Sequenced input: peripheral blood. These receptors originate from a man in his forties or fifties with acute or convalescent COVID-19. Both conserved end residues are part of each CDR3. The D gene is left open where the match is weak. Only some rows state a clone size, as once, few, many or a class for expanded clones.

>NA|TRBD2|TRBV10-1|TRBJ2-3
CASSDGSGITDTQYF
TGCGCCAGCAGTGATGGTAGCGGGATCACAGATACGCAGTATTTT
>NA|TRBD2|TRBV7-2|TRBJ2-1
CASSLAAMTSGGLNEQFF
TGTGCCAGCAGCTTAGCGGCCATGACTAGCGGGGGGTTGAATGAGCAGTTCTTC
>few|NA|TRBV4-3|TRBJ2-7
CASSQEVLGSYEQYF
TGCGCCAGCAGCCAAGAGGTACTTGGCTCCTACGAGCAGTACTTC
>NA|TRBD1|TRBV9|TRBJ1-5
CASSVTGGAGQPQHF
TGTGCCAGCAGCGTGACAGGGGGCGCGGGTCAGCCCCAGCATTTT
>NA|TRBD1|TRBV7-2|TRBJ1-1
CASSNRGRNTEAFF
TGTGCCAGCAGTAACAGGGGGAGGAACACTGAAGCTTTCTTT
>NA|NA|TRBV3-1/TRBV3-2|TRBJ2-5
CASSQGQDWETQYF
TGTGCCAGCAGCCAAGGGCAAGATTGGGAGACCCAGTACTTC
>NA|TRBD1|TRBV7-2|TRBJ1-2
CASSLVRGYVYTF
TGTGCCAGCAGCTTAGTCAGGGGGTACGTCTACACCTTC
>NA|NA|TRBV30|TRBJ1-2
CAWSVQWGFNYGYTF
TGTGCCTGGAGTGTACAGTGGGGCTTTAACTATGGCTACACCTTC
>NA|NA|TRBV5-8|TRBJ2-1
CASMRESSYNEQFF
TGTGCCAGCATGAGGGAGAGCTCCTACAATGAGCAGTTCTTC
>NA|TRBD1|TRBV7-8|TRBJ2-5
CASSFGTGPQETQYF
TGTGCCAGCAGCTTCGGGACAGGGCCCCAAGAGACCCAGTACTTC
>NA|TRBD1|TRBV6-5|TRBJ2-7
CASRETGGYEQYF
TGTGCCAGCAGGGAGACAGGGGGCTACGAGCAGTACTTC
>few|TRBD1|TRBV11-2|TRBJ1-5
CASSLAGGSNQPQHF
TGTGCCAGCAGCTTAGCAGGGGGGAGCAATCAGCCCCAGCATTTT
>NA|NA|TRBV19|TRBJ1-6
CASSLGQDNSPLHF
TGTGCCAGTAGCCTGGGGCAGGACAATTCACCCCTCCACTTT
>NA|NA|TRBV27|TRBJ2-2
CASSLFSRDNLQTGELFF
TGTGCCAGCAGTTTATTTTCCCGGGACAACCTCCAGACCGGGGAGCTGTTTTTT
>once|TRBD1|TRBV5-1|TRBJ1-3
CASSWTQGKTGNTIYF
TGCGCCAGCAGCTGGACACAGGGGAAGACTGGAAACACCATATATTTT
>NA|NA|TRBV27|TRBJ2-5
CASSAPGRGETQYF
TGTGCCAGCAGCGCCCCCGGCAGGGGAGAGACCCAGTACTTC
>once|NA|TRBV11-3|TRBJ2-1
CASSTGVGNEQFF
TGTGCCAGCAGCACGGGAGTGGGTAATGAGCAGTTCTTC
>NA|NA|TRBV2|TRBJ2-5
CASSLNLETQYF
TGTGCCAGCAGTCTTAATTTGGAGACCCAGTACTTC
>once|NA|TRBV9|TRBJ1-4
CASSVSGSANEKLFF
TGTGCCAGCAGCGTAAGTGGGAGTGCTAATGAAAAACTGTTTTTT
>NA|TRBD1|TRBV19|TRBJ2-1
CASSIKGGKNEQFF
TGTGCCAGTAGTATTAAAGGGGGCAAGAATGAGCAGTTCTTC
>NA|NA|TRBV7-2|TRBJ1-6
CASSLGWGRNNSPLHF
TGTGCCAGCAGCTTAGGGTGGGGGAGGAATAATTCACCCCTCCACTTT
>NA|TRBD1|TRBV24-1|TRBJ2-1
CATQTGTGYNEQFF
TGTGCCACCCAAACCGGGACAGGGTACAATGAGCAGTTCTTC
>NA|TRBD2|TRBV7-9|TRBJ2-1
CASSFFFFSGINYNEQFF
TGTGCCAGCAGCTTCTTTTTTTTTAGCGGGATCAACTACAATGAGCAGTTCTTC
>NA|TRBD1|TRBV6-5|TRBJ2-7
CASKGDRNSEQYF
TGTGCCAGCAAGGGGGACAGAAATTCGGAACAGTACTTC
>few|TRBD1|TRBV11-3|TRBJ2-1
CASSWGRGQGNEQFF
TGTGCCAGCAGCTGGGGAAGGGGGCAAGGCAATGAGCAGTTCTTC
>NA|NA|TRBV5-6|TRBJ1-4
CASSSVLQATNEKLFF
TGTGCCAGCAGCTCAGTACTACAAGCAACTAATGAAAAACTGTTTTTT
>NA|TRBD2|TRBV3-1/TRBV3-2|TRBJ2-2
CASSPRVAGGSGELFF
TGTGCCAGCAGCCCCCGGGTAGCGGGAGGGTCCGGGGAGCTGTTTTTT
>NA|TRBD2|TRBV6-5|TRBJ2-3
CASSYGSGAYTQYF
TGTGCCAGCAGTTATGGTAGCGGGGCATATACGCAGTATTTT
>NA|NA|TRBV7-2|TRBJ1-2
CASSPAGVNYGYTF
TGTGCCAGCAGCCCCGCAGGGGTGAACTATGGCTACACCTTC
>NA|TRBD2|TRBV7-9|TRBJ2-2
CASSFTGTSASGELFF
TGTGCCAGCAGCTTCACCGGGACTAGCGCCTCCGGGGAGCTGTTTTTT
>NA|NA|TRBV28|TRBJ1-5
CASTLERNQPQHF
TGTGCCAGCACCCTAGAACGAAATCAGCCCCAGCATTTT
>NA|NA|TRBV6-2/TRBV6-3|TRBJ1-2
CASSYGQYNYGYTF
TGTGCCAGCAGTTACGGGCAATATAACTATGGCTACACCTTC
>NA|NA|TRBV11-2|TRBJ2-1
CASSPAERDEQFF
TGTGCCAGCAGCCCCGCCGAGCGGGATGAGCAGTTCTTC
>few|NA|TRBV6-2/TRBV6-3|TRBJ2-7
CASSPGSGSTYEQYF
TGTGCCAGCAGTCCGGGGTCGGGCAGCACCTACGAGCAGTACTTC
>NA|TRBD2|TRBV7-2|TRBJ2-7
CASSLNGREYEQYF
TGTGCCAGCAGCTTAAACGGGAGGGAGTACGAGCAGTACTTC
>few|TRBD1|TRBV7-2|TRBJ2-2
CASRSQGIGELFF
TGTGCCAGCAGGTCACAGGGGATAGGGGAGCTGTTTTTT
>NA|NA|TRBV11-3|TRBJ2-2
CASSLEQGTGELFF
TGTGCCAGCAGCTTAGAACAGGGAACCGGGGAGCTGTTTTTT
>once|NA|TRBV24-1|TRBJ1-2
CATSGGEGGYTF
TGTGCCACCAGTGGGGGAGAAGGCGGCTACACCTTC
>NA|TRBD2|TRBV7-9|TRBJ2-1
CASSPPARPSGRNEQFF
TGTGCCAGCAGCCCCCCCGCTAGGCCTAGCGGTAGAAATGAGCAGTTCTTC
>NA|NA|TRBV6-5|TRBJ1-1
CATYRGSGDNTEAFF
TGTGCCACCTATCGGGGGTCAGGAGATAACACTGAAGCTTTCTTT
>NA|TRBD1|TRBV5-4|TRBJ2-5
CASSLATGGAETQYF
TGTGCCAGCAGCTTGGCCACAGGGGGCGCAGAGACCCAGTACTTC
>once|NA|TRBV28|TRBJ1-5
CASSKLHTDQPQHF
TGTGCCAGCAGCAAACTCCACACAGATCAGCCCCAGCATTTT
>once|NA|TRBV18|TRBJ2-2
CASSPNPPGNTGELFF
TGTGCCAGCTCACCAAATCCCCCAGGAAACACCGGGGAGCTGTTTTTT
>NA|TRBD2|TRBV11-2|TRBJ2-1
CASSSLTSGVSFF
TGTGCCAGCAGCTCACTGACTAGCGGGGTCTCATTCTTC
>NA|TRBD1|TRBV9|TRBJ2-7
CASSKGTGETYEQYF
TGTGCCAGCAGCAAAGGGACAGGCGAAACCTACGAGCAGTACTTC
>NA|TRBD2|TRBV15|TRBJ2-7
CATSRLTSGSYEQYF
TGTGCCACCAGCAGATTGACTAGCGGGTCCTACGAGCAGTACTTC
>once|TRBD2|TRBV3-1/TRBV3-2|TRBJ2-1
CASSQLGLAKAYNEQFF
TGTGCCAGCAGCCAACTAGGACTAGCGAAGGCCTACAATGAGCAGTTCTTC
>NA|TRBD1|TRBV19|TRBJ1-1
CASSSKQGRVTEAFF
TGTGCCAGTAGTTCGAAACAGGGGCGCGTCACTGAAGCTTTCTTT
>NA|TRBD2|TRBV5-4|TRBJ2-5
CATSGRALETQYF
TGTGCCACTAGCGGGAGGGCCTTAGAGACCCAGTACTTC
>NA|TRBD2|TRBV4-1|TRBJ2-7
CASSQPTSGYEQYF
TGCGCCAGCAGCCAGCCGACTAGCGGCTACGAGCAGTACTTC
>NA|TRBD1|TRBV10-3|TRBJ2-2
CAISVRRQGQGGELFF
TGTGCCATCAGTGTTCGGAGACAGGGGCAGGGCGGGGAGCTGTTTTTT
>few|TRBD1|TRBV25-1|TRBJ1-2
CASSQGTGGSNYGYTF
TGTGCCAGCAGCCAGGGTACAGGGGGCTCTAACTATGGCTACACCTTC
>NA|NA|TRBV28|TRBJ1-2
CASSAGNYGYTF
TGTGCCAGCAGTGCAGGGAACTATGGCTACACCTTC
>NA|NA|TRBV6-2/TRBV6-3|TRBJ1-5
CASSPRDQPQHF
TGTGCCAGCAGCCCAAGAGATCAGCCCCAGCATTTT
>NA|NA|TRBV6-5|TRBJ1-2
CASSYSRGGAYGYTF
TGTGCCAGCAGTTACTCGAGGGGGGGGGCCTATGGCTACACCTTC
>NA|NA|TRBV11-2|TRBJ2-4
CASSTPGGVNIQYF
TGTGCCAGCAGCACCCCAGGAGGGGTGAACATTCAGTACTTC
>NA|TRBD2|TRBV5-4|TRBJ2-5
CASSSGLAGVRQETQYF
TGTGCCAGCAGCTCAGGACTAGCGGGAGTGCGGCAAGAGACCCAGTACTTC